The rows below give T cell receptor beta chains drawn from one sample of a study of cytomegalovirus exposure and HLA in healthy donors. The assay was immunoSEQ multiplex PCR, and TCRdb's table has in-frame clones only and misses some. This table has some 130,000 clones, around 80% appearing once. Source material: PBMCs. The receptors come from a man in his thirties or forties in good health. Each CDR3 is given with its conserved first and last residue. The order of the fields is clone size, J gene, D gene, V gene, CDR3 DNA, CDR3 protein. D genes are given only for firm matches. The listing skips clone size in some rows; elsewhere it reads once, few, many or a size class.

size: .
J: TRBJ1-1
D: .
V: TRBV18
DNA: TGTGCCAGCTCACCTACAGGGAACACTGAAGCTTTCTTT
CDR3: CASSPTGNTEAFF

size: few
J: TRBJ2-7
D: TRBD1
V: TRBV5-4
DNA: TGTGCCAGCAGCTTTGACAGGGGCCTCGCGTACTTC
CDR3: CASSFDRGLAYF

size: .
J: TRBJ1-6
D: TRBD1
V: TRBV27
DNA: TGTGCCAGCAGTTTAGCCCCCGGACAGGCCGGGTCACCCCTCCACTTT
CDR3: CASSLAPGQAGSPLHF

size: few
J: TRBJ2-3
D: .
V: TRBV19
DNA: TGTGCCAGTAGTACAGCGACAGTTAGCACAGATACGCAGTATTTT
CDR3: CASSTATVSTDTQYF

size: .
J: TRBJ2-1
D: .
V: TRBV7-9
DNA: TGTGCCAGCAGCTTGCTCCAGACTCCTGACAATGAGCAGTTCTTC
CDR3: CASSLLQTPDNEQFF

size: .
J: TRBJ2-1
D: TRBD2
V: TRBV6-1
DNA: TGTGCCAGCAGAGGACTAGCGGGAGGTGGTAATGAGCAGTTCTTC
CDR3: CASRGLAGGGNEQFF

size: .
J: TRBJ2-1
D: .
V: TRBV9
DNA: TGTGCCAGCAGCCCCGACGGGAACGGGCTCCGGGAGCAGTTCTTC
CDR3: CASSPDGNGLREQFF

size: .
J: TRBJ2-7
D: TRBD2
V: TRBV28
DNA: TGTGCCAGCAGTTTATGGGGTAGCGGGAGTGGGTACGAGCAGTACTTC
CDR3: CASSLWGSGSGYEQYF

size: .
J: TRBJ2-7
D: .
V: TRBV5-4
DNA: TGTGCCAGCAGCTTGCCCGGGACTGGGGTGGACGAGCAGTACTTC
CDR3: CASSLPGTGVDEQYF

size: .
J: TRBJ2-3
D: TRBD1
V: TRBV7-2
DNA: TGTGCCAGCAGCCGGTGGCCAACAGGGGGTGAAGATACGCAGTATTTT
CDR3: CASSRWPTGGEDTQYF

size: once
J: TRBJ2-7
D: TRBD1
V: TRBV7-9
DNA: TGTGCCAGCAGCCCCGGGACAGACCCTCAGCAGTACTTC
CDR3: CASSPGTDPQQYF

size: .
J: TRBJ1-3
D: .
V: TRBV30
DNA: TGTGCCTGCCCTGGCCAGGCCTCTGGAAACACCATATATTTT
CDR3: CACPGQASGNTIYF

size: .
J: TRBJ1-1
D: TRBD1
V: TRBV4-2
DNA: TGTGCCAGCAGCCAAGAAGGACAGGCGGTCACTGAAGCTTTCTTT
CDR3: CASSQEGQAVTEAFF

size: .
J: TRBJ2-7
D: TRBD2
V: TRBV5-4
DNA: TGTGCCAGCAGCCCGGGGGTAGCGGGAGGCGAGCAGTACTTC
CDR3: CASSPGVAGGEQYF

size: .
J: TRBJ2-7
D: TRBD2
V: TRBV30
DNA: TGTGCCTGCCGTGGGACTAGCGGGAGGGTAGGAGACGAGCAGTACTTC
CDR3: CACRGTSGRVGDEQYF

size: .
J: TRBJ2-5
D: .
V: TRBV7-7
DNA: TGTGCCAGCAGCGAGAAGGGGCAGAAAGAGACCCAGTACTTC
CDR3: CASSEKGQKETQYF

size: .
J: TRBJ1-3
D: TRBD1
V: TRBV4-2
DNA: TGTGCCAGCAGCACCCGGACAGGGGGAAACACCATATATTTT
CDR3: CASSTRTGGNTIYF

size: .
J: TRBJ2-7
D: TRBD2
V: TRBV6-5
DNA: TGTGCCAGCAGTTACCAGACTAGCGGGAGGTACGAGCAGTACTTC
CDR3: CASSYQTSGRYEQYF

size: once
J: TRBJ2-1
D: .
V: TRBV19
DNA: TGTGCCAGTACCCCAGACAGAAGCTCCTACAATGAGCAGTTCTTC
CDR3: CASTPDRSSYNEQFF

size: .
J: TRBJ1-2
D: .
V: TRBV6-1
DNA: TGTGCCAGCAGTGAGCGGGGGGTGGGTGGCTACACCTTC
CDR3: CASSERGVGGYTF

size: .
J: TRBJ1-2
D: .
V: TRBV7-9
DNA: TGTGCCAGCAGCTTATGGACAGACCGGAACTATGGCTACACCTTC
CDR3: CASSLWTDRNYGYTF

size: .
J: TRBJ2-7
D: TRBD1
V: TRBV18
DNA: TGTGCCAGCTCACCACCAGGGACAGGGGCCGAGCAGTACTTC
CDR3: CASSPPGTGAEQYF

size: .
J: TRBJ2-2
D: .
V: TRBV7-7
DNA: TGTGCCAGCAGCTTATCGAGCCTGAACACCGGGGAGCTGTTTTTT
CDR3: CASSLSSLNTGELFF

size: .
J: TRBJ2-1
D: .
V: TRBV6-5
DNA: TGTGCCAGCACCACGACTCTGAATGAGCAGTTCTTC
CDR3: CASTTTLNEQFF

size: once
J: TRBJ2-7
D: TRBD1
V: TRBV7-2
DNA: TGTGCCAGCAGCTCAGGACAGGGGTCTTACGAGCAGTACTTC
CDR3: CASSSGQGSYEQYF

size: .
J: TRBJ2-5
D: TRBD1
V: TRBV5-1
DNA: TGCGCCAGCAGCATAGCCGGGACAGGCCAAGAGACCCAGTACTTC
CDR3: CASSIAGTGQETQYF

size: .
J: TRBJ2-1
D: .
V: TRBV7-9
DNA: TGTGCCAGCAGCGCGACAGGCAGGCAGTTCTTC
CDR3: CASSATGRQFF

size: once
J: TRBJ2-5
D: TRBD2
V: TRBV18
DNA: TGTGCCAGCTCTAGGACTAGCGGCCGCCAAGAGACCCAGTACTTC
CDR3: CASSRTSGRQETQYF

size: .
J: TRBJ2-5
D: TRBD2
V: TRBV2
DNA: TGTGCCATCCTTGCGGGAGTAAGAGAAGAGACCCAGTACTTC
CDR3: CAILAGVREETQYF

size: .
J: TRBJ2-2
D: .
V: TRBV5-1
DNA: TGCGCCAGCAGCACTGACACCGGGGAGCTGTTTTTT
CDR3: CASSTDTGELFF

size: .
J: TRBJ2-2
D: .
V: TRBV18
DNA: TGTGCCAGCTCACCACTGGACACGACCGGGGAGCTGTTTTTT
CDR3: CASSPLDTTGELFF

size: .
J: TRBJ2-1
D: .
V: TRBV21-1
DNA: TGTGCCAGCACCGGGGACTTAGCGGGAGGGGCCAAGAGCTCCTACAATGAGCAGTTCTTC
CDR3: CASTGDLAGGAKSSYNEQFF

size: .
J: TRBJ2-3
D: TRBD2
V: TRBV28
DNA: TGTGCCAGCAGTTTTGCGGGAGGCACAGATACGCAGTATTTT
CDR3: CASSFAGGTDTQYF

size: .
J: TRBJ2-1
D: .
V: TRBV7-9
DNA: TGTGCCAGCAGCTCCGCATCAGGGGGAGGATTAAAGAATGAGCAGTTCTTC
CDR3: CASSSASGGGLKNEQFF

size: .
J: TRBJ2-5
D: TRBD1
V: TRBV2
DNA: TGTGCCAGCAGTCGACAGGGCCTCAGGTACCAAGAGACCCAGTACTTC
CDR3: CASSRQGLRYQETQYF

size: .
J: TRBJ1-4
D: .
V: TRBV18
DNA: TGTGCCAGCTCACCTTCGGAAAAACTGTTTTTT
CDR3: CASSPSEKLFF

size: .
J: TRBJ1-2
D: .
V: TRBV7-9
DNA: TGTGCCAGCATCACAGGCGGGGACGGCTACACCTTC
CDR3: CASITGGDGYTF

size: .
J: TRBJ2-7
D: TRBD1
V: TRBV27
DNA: TGTGCCAGCAGGCCGGGACAGGGAAGCCACGAGCAGTACTTC
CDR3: CASRPGQGSHEQYF

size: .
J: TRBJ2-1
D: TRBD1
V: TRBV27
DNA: TGTGCCAGCAGTTTATCGCGGACAGGGGTCAATGAGCAGTTCTTC
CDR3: CASSLSRTGVNEQFF

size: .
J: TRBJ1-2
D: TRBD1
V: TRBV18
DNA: TGTGCCAGCTCACCACTCGAGGGACAGTCTTATGGCTACACCTTC
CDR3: CASSPLEGQSYGYTF

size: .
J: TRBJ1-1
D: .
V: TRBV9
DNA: TGTGCCAGCAGCGTAGTTCCCGGGTCTGAAGCTTTCTTT
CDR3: CASSVVPGSEAFF

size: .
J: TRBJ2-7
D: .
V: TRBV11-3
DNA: TGTGCCAGCAGCTTTGGCGGGACTGTTACCTACGAGCAGTACTTC
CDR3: CASSFGGTVTYEQYF

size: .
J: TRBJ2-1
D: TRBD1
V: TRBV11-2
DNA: TGTGCCAGCAGCTTCCCGAGACAGGGCTGGGACAATGAGCAGTTCTTC
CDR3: CASSFPRQGWDNEQFF

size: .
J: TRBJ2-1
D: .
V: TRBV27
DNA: TGTGCCAGCAGTTTTAGCGGGACAGTAAGCCTGTTATCGCAGTTCTTC
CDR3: CASSFSGTVSLLSQFF

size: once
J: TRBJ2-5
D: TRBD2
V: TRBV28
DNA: TGTGCCAGCAGTCCCGGGACTAGGGGGACCCAGTACTTC
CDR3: CASSPGTRGTQYF

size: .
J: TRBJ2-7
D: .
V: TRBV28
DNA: TGTGCCAGCCTTAAGCAGGGCTACGAGCAGTACTTC
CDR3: CASLKQGYEQYF

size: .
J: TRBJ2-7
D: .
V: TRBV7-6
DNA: TGTGCCAGCAGGGCGGCGAAGGGGGTTCGGGAGCAGTACTTC
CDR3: CASRAAKGVREQYF

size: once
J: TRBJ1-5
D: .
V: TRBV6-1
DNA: TGTGCCAGCAGTGAAGCGGGGGCAGGTCAGCCCCAGCATTTT
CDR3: CASSEAGAGQPQHF

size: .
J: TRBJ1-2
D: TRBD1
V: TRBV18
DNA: TGTGCCAGCTCCCAGGACAGGGGGCGAGGTGGCTACACCTTC
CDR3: CASSQDRGRGGYTF